These T cell receptor beta chains were read from a single sample in a study of blood T cell repertoires in COVID-19. Sequencing was performed with immunoSEQ multiplex PCR; in TCRdb, only in-frame clones are kept and a portion is missing. The sample has 71,000 or so clones; around 86% are singletons. Sequenced material: peripheral blood. Receptor source: a man in his forties or fifties with active COVID-19. Each CDR3 is given with its conserved first and last residue. Some rows mark clone size as missing; the rest say once, few, many or name a class of expanded clone.

CDR3 protein	clone size	V gene
CASSQATLAAGELFF	-	TRBV6-1
CASSQDFRTRVLDEQYF	-	TRBV14
CASSLQGEYDGYTF	-	TRBV5-1
CASRTNGAGIGTEAFF	few	TRBV19
CASSSASEQYF	-	TRBV5-1
CASSIEGGNTIYF	few	TRBV6-5
CASSLVGADTQYF	-	TRBV11-2
CASSRDIQETQYF	-	TRBV5-6
CASIRGHLRYTF	-	TRBV6-5
CASKRDTSNQPQHF	-	TRBV6-5
CASSLGSTGELFF	-	TRBV5-1
CASSGSFTGEAVYGYTF	-	TRBV6-1
CASSTWTGQETQYF	once	TRBV9
CASSQDNGGAEAFF	-	TRBV3-1/TRBV3-2
CASSLTSGRKDTQYF	-	TRBV5-8
CASSATDRDSYEQYF	-	TRBV9
CASAQNYGYTF	-	TRBV28
CASSQSQDTGELFF	-	TRBV4-2
CAISEATSTDTQYF	-	TRBV10-3
CASSETSSRTYNEQFF	-	TRBV2
CASSRGIGGELFF	-	TRBV12-3/TRBV12-4
CASSYTGTGLVLSGELFF	few	TRBV2
CASSSSLLAGAYEQYF	-	TRBV5-1
CASKEGGASDTQYF	once	TRBV7-9
CASSDRVDEQYF	-	TRBV28
CSASQTSGSVEQYF	-	TRBV20-1
CASSLAGGTEAFF	-	TRBV11-2
CASSPGQGATDTQYF	once	TRBV4-2
CASSSWTADEQYF	-	TRBV28
CAISANGRQPQHF	-	TRBV10-3
CASSWGQEGGELFF	-	TRBV28
CASRSTDRGAFGYTF	-	TRBV5-1
CASRNRAGQGLSGANVLTF	-	TRBV19
CATASGSLTDTQYF	-	TRBV5-1
CAWSESTEAFF	-	TRBV30
CASSRPGGRTNIQYF	-	TRBV5-1
CASSVQGRKNIQYF	-	TRBV18
CASSPEGLAVSYNEQFF	-	TRBV4-2
CASSLRLTGELFF	-	TRBV6-2/TRBV6-3
CASSPGTGNTGELFF	-	TRBV5-1
CATSDGRTGGNNSPLHF	-	TRBV24-1
CASSIHRGRWNPRDEKLFF	-	TRBV19
CASSPPGGNTIYF	few	TRBV27
CSVVGKGARDTEAFF	-	TRBV29-1
CASSSAYEQYF	-	TRBV5-4
CASSVVPGQGRDTQYF	once	TRBV9
CASSQAPDRVYSNQPQHF	-	TRBV3-1/TRBV3-2
CASSQDMGPPEKLFF	-	TRBV3-1/TRBV3-2
CASSVEAGGTDTQYF	-	TRBV6-4
CASRKRHEQYF	few	TRBV5-1
CASSLGQGNTEAFF	-	TRBV21-1
CAWSIRDSPYF	-	TRBV30
CASSQEQASGGADGELFF	-	TRBV4-2
CASSLSRGHTNYGYTF	-	TRBV7-2
CASSRTLGGGETQYF	-	TRBV4-2